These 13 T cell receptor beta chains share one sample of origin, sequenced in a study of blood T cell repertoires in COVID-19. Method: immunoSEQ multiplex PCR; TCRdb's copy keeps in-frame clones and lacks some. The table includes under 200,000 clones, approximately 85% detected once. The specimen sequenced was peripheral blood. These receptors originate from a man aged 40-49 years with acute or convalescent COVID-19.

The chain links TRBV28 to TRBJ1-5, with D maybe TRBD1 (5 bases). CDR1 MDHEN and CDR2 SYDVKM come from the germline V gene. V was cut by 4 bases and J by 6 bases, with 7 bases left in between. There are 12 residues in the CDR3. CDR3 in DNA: TGTGCCAGCAGTTCCGGGGGTCAGCCCCAGCATTTT. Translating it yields CASSSGGQPQHF.

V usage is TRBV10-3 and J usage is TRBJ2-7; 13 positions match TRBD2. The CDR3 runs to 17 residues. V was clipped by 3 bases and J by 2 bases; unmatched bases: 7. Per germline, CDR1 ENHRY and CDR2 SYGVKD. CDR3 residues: CAISDRTSGGSPYEQYF. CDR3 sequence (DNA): TGTGCCATCAGTGACCGGACTAGCGGGGGTTCACCCTACGAGCAGTACTTC.

The CDR3 loop is CASSLNTGQGKETQYF. DNA for the CDR3: TGTGCCAGCAGTTTAAATACCGGGCAGGGGAAGGAGACCCAGTACTTC. The chain has TRBV28 and TRBJ2-5; a possible D gene is TRBD1 (6 bases). The CDR3 is 16 residues long. CDR1 MDHEN and CDR2 SYDVKM come from the germline V gene. Trimming shortened V by 2 bases and J by 5 bases, and 18 bases separated the two germline ends. The entire variable domain, with the rest obtained from reference TRBV28 and TRBJ2-5, is as follows: DVKVTQSSRYLVKRTGEKVFLECVQDMDHENMFWYRQDPGLGLRLIYFSYDVKMKEKGDIPEGYSVSREKKERFSLILESASTNQTSMYLCASSLNTGQGKETQYFGPGTRLLVL.

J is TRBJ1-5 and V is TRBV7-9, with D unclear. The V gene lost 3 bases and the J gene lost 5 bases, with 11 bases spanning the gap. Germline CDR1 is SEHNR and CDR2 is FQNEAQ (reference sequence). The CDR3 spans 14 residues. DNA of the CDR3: TGTGCCAGCAGCTTGGGCCCGCCCGATCAGCCCCAGCATTTT. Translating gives CASSLGPPDQPQHF.

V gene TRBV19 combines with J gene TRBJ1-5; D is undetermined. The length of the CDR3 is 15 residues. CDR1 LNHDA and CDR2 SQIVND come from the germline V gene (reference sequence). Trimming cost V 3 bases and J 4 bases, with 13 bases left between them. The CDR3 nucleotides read TGTGCCAGTAGTATGGGAGTTTTATGGAATCAGCCCCAGCATTTT. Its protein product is CASSMGVLWNQPQHF.

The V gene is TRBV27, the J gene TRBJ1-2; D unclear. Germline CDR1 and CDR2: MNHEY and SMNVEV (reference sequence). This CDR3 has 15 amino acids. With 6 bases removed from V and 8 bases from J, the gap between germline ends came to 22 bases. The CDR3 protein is CASRPTLGGLEGYTF. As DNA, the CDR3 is TGTGCCAGCAGACCCACTCTAGGAGGGTTGGAGGGCTACACCTTC.

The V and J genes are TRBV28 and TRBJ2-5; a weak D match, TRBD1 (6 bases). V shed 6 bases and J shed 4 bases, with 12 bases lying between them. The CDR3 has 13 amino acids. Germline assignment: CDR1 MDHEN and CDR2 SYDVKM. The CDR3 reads CASRGHLRETQYF. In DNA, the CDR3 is TGTGCCAGCAGGGGACATCTTCGAGAGACCCAGTACTTC. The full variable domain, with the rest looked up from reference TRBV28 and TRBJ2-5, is DVKVTQSSRYLVKRTGEKVFLECVQDMDHENMFWYRQDPGLGLRLIYFSYDVKMKEKGDIPEGYSVSREKKERFSLILESASTNQTSMYLCASRGHLRETQYFGPGTRLLVL.

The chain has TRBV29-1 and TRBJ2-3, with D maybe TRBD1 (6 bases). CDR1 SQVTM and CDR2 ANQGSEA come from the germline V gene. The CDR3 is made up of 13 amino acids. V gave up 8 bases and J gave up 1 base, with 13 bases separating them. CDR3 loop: CSPHRTGTDTQYF. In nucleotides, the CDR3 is TGCAGCCCACACCGGACAGGCACAGATACGCAGTATTTT.

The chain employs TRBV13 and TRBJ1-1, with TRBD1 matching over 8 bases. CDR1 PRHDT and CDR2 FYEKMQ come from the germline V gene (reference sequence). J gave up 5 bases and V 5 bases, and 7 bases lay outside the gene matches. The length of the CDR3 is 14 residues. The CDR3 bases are TGTGCCAGCAGCCTCAGGGGGCGTAGAACTGAAGCTTTCTTT. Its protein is CASSLRGRRTEAFF.

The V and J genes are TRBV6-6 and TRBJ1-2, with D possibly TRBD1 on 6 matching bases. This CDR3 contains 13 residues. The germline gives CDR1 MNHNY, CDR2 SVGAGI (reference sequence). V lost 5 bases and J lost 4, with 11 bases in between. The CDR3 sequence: CASSPRTVYGYTF. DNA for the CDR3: TGTGCCAGCAGTCCACGGACAGTCTATGGCTACACCTTC.

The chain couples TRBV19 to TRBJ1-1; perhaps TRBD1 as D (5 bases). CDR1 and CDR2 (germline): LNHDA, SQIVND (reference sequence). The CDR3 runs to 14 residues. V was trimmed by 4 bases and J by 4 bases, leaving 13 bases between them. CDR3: CASSTPGWGTEAFF. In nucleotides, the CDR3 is TGTGCCAGTAGTACCCCAGGGTGGGGCACTGAAGCTTTCTTT. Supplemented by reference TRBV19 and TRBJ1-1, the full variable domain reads DGGITQSPKYLFRKEGQNVTLSCEQNLNHDAMYWYRQDPGQGLRLIYYSQIVNDFQKGDIAEGYSVSREKKESFPLTVTSAQKNPTAFYLCASSTPGWGTEAFFGQGTRLTVV.

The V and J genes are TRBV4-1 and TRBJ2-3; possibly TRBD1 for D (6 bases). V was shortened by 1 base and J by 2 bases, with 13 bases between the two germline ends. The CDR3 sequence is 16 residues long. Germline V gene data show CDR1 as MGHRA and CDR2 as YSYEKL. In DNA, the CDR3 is TGCGCCAGCAGCCAAGTAGGGGGTCGAGTCACAGATACGCAGTATTTT. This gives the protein CASSQVGGRVTDTQYF.

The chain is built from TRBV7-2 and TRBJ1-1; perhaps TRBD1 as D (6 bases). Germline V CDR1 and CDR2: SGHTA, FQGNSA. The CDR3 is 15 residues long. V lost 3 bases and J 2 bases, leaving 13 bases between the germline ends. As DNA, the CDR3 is TGTGCCAGCAGCTTTTCGGTGGGGGCAAACACTGAAGCTTTCTTT. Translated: CASSFSVGANTEAFF.